This section outlines one T cell receptor (beta chain) sequence together with its context. Its antigen is not known. Measured with immunoSEQ multiplex PCR; TCRdb has only the in-frame clones, and not every one. The sample has tens of thousands of clones, roughly 85% seen once. These data belong to a study of T cell responses to AZD1222 COVID-19 vaccine. Overall study findings and caveats: The breadth and depth of Spike-specific TCRs increased once two AZD1222 doses had been given. Females made up more of the donors, who were largely white British, and clonal diversity may have come out too low. Reportedly, nearly half the spike-specific TCRs target unmutated variant regions.

Pooling covered second doses at about 4 or about 12 weeks. The material was peripheral blood, obtained 28 days after the second AZD1222 dose. This sequence originates from an adult who received the AZD1222 COVID-19 vaccine.

This CDR3 reads CASSDPAGVGYTF. The CDR3, as DNA: TGTGCCAGCAGCGACCCGGCAGGGGTTGGCTACACCTTC. The chain carries TRBV3-1 (or the pseudogene TRBV3-2) and TRBJ1-2, with D possibly being TRBD1 (6 bases). V lost 5 bases, J lost 7 bases, and 14 bases lay in between. The CDR3 is 13 residues long. The germline V gene encodes CDR1 LGHDT and CDR2 YNNKEL (reference sequence).